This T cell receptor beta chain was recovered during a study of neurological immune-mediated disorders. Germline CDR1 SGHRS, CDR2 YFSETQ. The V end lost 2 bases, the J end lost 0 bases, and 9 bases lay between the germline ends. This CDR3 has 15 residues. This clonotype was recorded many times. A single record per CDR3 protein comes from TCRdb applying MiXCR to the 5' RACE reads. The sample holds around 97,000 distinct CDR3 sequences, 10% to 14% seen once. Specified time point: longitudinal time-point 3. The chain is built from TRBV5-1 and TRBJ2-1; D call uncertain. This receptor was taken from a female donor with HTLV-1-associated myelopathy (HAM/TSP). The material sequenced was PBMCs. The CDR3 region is CASSLDISSYNEQFF. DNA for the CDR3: TGCGCCAGCAGCTTAGACATAAGCTCCTACAATGAGCAGTTCTTC.